This is a list of T cell receptor beta chains from one sample in a study of shared clonotypes between healthy human individuals. TCRdb's copy holds only in-frame clones and misses some; the assay was immunoSEQ multiplex PCR. The table lists about 1,500,000 clones, around 95% of them singletons. Sample: naive CD4+ T cells sorted from blood. Every receptor here comes from a man under 40 in good health. The CDR3 runs from the conserved cysteine through the conserved F or W. A row's size may be missing; if present it is once, few, many or a size class.

v_gene	abundance	j_gene	CDR3aa
TRBV19	NA	TRBJ2-5	CASRGGETQYF
TRBV9	NA	TRBJ2-5	CASSVEGLAGVGETQYF
TRBV28	NA	TRBJ1-2	CASSFVLPNYGYTF
TRBV7-9	NA	TRBJ2-5	CASSPSASLETQYF
TRBV28	NA	TRBJ1-4	CASSLPLDEKLFF
TRBV19	NA	TRBJ2-3	CASRGGAAGTDTQYF
TRBV19	NA	TRBJ1-5	CASSIGTGVYQPQHF
TRBV7-3	NA	TRBJ2-3	CASARGRQGKGTDTQYF
TRBV11-2	NA	TRBJ2-2	CASSYGQGTGELFF
TRBV5-1	NA	TRBJ2-6	CASSLGVAGANVLTF
TRBV4-3	once	TRBJ1-5	CASSQALGNQPQHF
TRBV28	NA	TRBJ2-1	CASSLSFDSYNEQFF
TRBV9	NA	TRBJ2-3	CASSVGGRTDTQYF
TRBV30	NA	TRBJ2-6	CAWSLSGANVLTF
TRBV28	once	TRBJ2-7	CASSPMPGQYEQYF
TRBV4-1	NA	TRBJ2-2	CASSQEENTGELFF